Listed below are T cell receptor beta chains from one sample, sequenced in a study of shared clonotypes between healthy human individuals. Produced via immunoSEQ multiplex PCR; TCRdb's table is partial and in-frame only. The repertoire holds 2 million to 3 million clones, with over 85% as singletons. Sequencing was done on a sample of naive CD4+ T cells from PBMCs. These receptors were obtained from a man between 18 and 29 years old in good health. Some clones in this sample may be carry-over from other donors' samples. Both conserved end residues are part of each CDR3. Fields, in order: J gene, D gene, V gene, clone size, CDR3 DNA, CDR3 protein. A D gene is named only where the DNA matches it firmly. Clone size is given for some rows only: seen once, a few or many times, or a class if the clone is expanded.

>TRBJ2-7|TRBD2|TRBV7-9|-
TGTGCCAGCAGCAGGGGACTAGCGGGAAGCCCCTACGAGCAGTACTTC
CASSRGLAGSPYEQYF
>TRBJ2-7|TRBD2|TRBV30|-
TGTGCCTGGAGTGCGCCGGGCCTAGCGGGACGGGAGCAGTACTTC
CAWSAPGLAGREQYF
>TRBJ2-5|-|TRBV6-5|-
TGTGCCAGCAGTTACCCTCACAGAGAAGAGACCCAGTACTTC
CASSYPHREETQYF
>TRBJ1-2|-|TRBV28|-
TGTGCCAGCAGTTTCTCGCCGGGCCGGGGCTATGGCTACACCTTC
CASSFSPGRGYGYTF
>TRBJ2-7|-|TRBV9|-
TGTGCCAGCAGCGTAGATGGACTTTTCTCCTACGAGCAGTACTTC
CASSVDGLFSYEQYF
>TRBJ2-7|TRBD2|TRBV27|-
TGTGCCAGCAGTTTCATTCACCTAGCGGGAGAAAAAAGCTACGAGCAGTACTTC
CASSFIHLAGEKSYEQYF
>TRBJ1-2|-|TRBV6-4|-
TGTGCCAGCAGTGACAGGTCGGCAGGGAGTGGCTACACCTTC
CASSDRSAGSGYTF
>TRBJ2-2|-|TRBV29-1|-
TGCAGCGTTGAAGGGACAGCTCACAACACCGGGGAGCTGTTTTTT
CSVEGTAHNTGELFF
>TRBJ1-2|-|TRBV10-2|-
TGCGCCAGCAGCGGAACCAGCGGGATCTATGGCTACACCTTC
CASSGTSGIYGYTF
>TRBJ1-2|TRBD1|TRBV30|-
TGTGCCTGGCAGGGGGCTGAAAACTATGGCTACACCTTC
CAWQGAENYGYTF
>TRBJ2-1|-|TRBV29-1|-
TGCAGCGACGGGGACCACTTTAGTTACAATGAGCAGTTCTTC
CSDGDHFSYNEQFF
>TRBJ1-3|-|TRBV30|-
TGTGCCTGGACCCGACAGATGACCTCTGGAAACACCATATATTTT
CAWTRQMTSGNTIYF
>TRBJ2-7|TRBD1|TRBV28|-
TGTGCCAGCAGTCCGGGACAGATCTCCTACGAGCAGTACTTC
CASSPGQISYEQYF
>TRBJ2-1|-|TRBV29-1|-
TGCAGCGTTGCGACCGGGACCATTAGTACAAATGAGCAGTTCTTC
CSVATGTISTNEQFF
>TRBJ2-1|-|TRBV5-1|-
TGCGCCAGCAACAAATTCAGCTCCTACAATGAGCAGTTCTTC
CASNKFSSYNEQFF
>TRBJ1-2|-|TRBV6-1|-
TGTGCCAGCAGTGGATACAGGTTAGCTAACTATGGCTACACCTTC
CASSGYRLANYGYTF
>TRBJ2-5|-|TRBV10-3|-
TGTGCCATCAGTGAGTCTAGTCACCAAGAGACCCAGTACTTC
CAISESSHQETQYF
>TRBJ2-3|TRBD2|TRBV7-9|-
TGTGCCAGCAGTCCTCAGGGCGGGAGGGCCCACACAGATACGCAGTATTTT
CASSPQGGRAHTDTQYF
>TRBJ1-1|-|TRBV2|-
TGTGCCACAAAAACAGACAGTAACACTGAAGCTTTCTTT
CATKTDSNTEAFF
>TRBJ2-5|TRBD2|TRBV27|-
TGTGCCAGCAGTCTATCCCCTAGCGGGAGTTGGGAGACCCAGTACTTC
CASSLSPSGSWETQYF
>TRBJ2-7|-|TRBV30|-
TGTGCCTGGGCCCGGGACTCCAATAGCCACGAGCAGTACTTC
CAWARDSNSHEQYF
>TRBJ2-5|TRBD1|TRBV25-1|once
TGTGCCAGCAGTGCGGACAGGGGTCAAGAGACCCAGTACTTC
CASSADRGQETQYF
>TRBJ2-3|-|TRBV28|-
TGTGCCAGCAGTACCCCGTCAGATACGCAGTATTTT
CASSTPSDTQYF
>TRBJ2-1|-|TRBV18|-
TGTGCCAGCTCAACTGACAATGAGCAGTTCTTC
CASSTDNEQFF
>TRBJ2-6|-|TRBV28|-
TGTGCCAGCAGCTATTTAGGGGGTTTCTCTGGGGCCAACGTCCTGACTTTC
CASSYLGGFSGANVLTF
>TRBJ1-1|TRBD1|TRBV18|-
TGTGCCAGCTCACCGACAGGGGGCAAGGACACTGAAGCTTTCTTT
CASSPTGGKDTEAFF
>TRBJ2-7|-|TRBV10-3|-
TGTGCCATCAGTGAGTCGGACTGGACCTACGAGCAGTACTTC
CAISESDWTYEQYF
>TRBJ2-2|TRBD2|TRBV28|-
TGTGCCAGCATTAATTTTGGTCTAGCGGGAGTTCACACCGGGGAGCTGTTTTTT
CASINFGLAGVHTGELFF
>TRBJ1-5|-|TRBV6-1|-
TGTGCCAGCAGTGAGGACAGATATCAGCCCCAGCATTTT
CASSEDRYQPQHF
>TRBJ2-7|TRBD2|TRBV18|-
TGTGCCAGCTCACCTGCGGGAGCAATCTACGAGCAGTACTTC
CASSPAGAIYEQYF
>TRBJ2-1|-|TRBV2|-
TGTGCCAGCAGTGAAATGACAGCGGCAATCGTTTTGTTCTTC
CASSEMTAAIVLFF
>TRBJ2-3|-|TRBV27|-
TGTGCCAGCAGTTCCGTGGGGGTGTATACGCAGTATTTT
CASSSVGVYTQYF
>TRBJ2-3|-|TRBV5-1|-
TGCGCCAGCAGCGGGGGGCTTAGCGCAGATACGCAGTATTTT
CASSGGLSADTQYF
>TRBJ2-7|-|TRBV5-1|-
TGCGCCAGCAGCTCGACGGTCCAGCGAGCGACCTACGAGCAGTACTTC
CASSSTVQRATYEQYF
>TRBJ2-1|-|TRBV6-4|-
TGTGCCAGCAGCTTTAGCGGAAACTCCTACAATGAGCAGTTCTTC
CASSFSGNSYNEQFF
>TRBJ1-4|-|TRBV2|-
TGTGCCAGCAGCAGATCTAATGAAAAACTGTTTTTT
CASSRSNEKLFF
>TRBJ1-2|-|TRBV6-5|-
TGTGCCAGCAGTTACTCGAGGGGCAGGACGGCTGGCTACACCTTC
CASSYSRGRTAGYTF
>TRBJ1-2|-|TRBV4-1|-
TGCGCCAGCAGCCAAGTCATTTTGGGGACAACGAACTATGGCTACACCTTC
CASSQVILGTTNYGYTF
>TRBJ2-2|-|TRBV7-2|-
TGTGCCAGCAGCTTAGGTGGGGCTAGAAACACCGGGGAGCTGTTTTTT
CASSLGGARNTGELFF